One sample yielded the 32 T cell receptor beta chains listed below, sequenced in a study of cytomegalovirus exposure and HLA in healthy donors. A multiplex PCR was run with 60 Vbeta primers and 13 Jbeta primers. TCRdb's table, derived via immunoSEQ multiplex PCR, lists solely in-frame clones and lacks some. The data show some 130,000 clones, with approximately 80% seen just once and about 4.3% held by the top ten. The sample taken for sequencing was PBMCs. Every receptor here comes from a male donor in good health and CMV-seropositive.

This chain connects TRBV10-3 to TRBJ1-6, with D perhaps TRBD1 (6 bases). There are 17 residues in the CDR3. Between the trimmed V and J ends, which lost 4 bases and 2 bases, there was a span of 15 bases. Germline V lookup: CDR1 ENHRY, CDR2 SYGVKD. This CDR3 reads CAISASQGKPYNSPLHF. Here the CDR3 DNA reads TGTGCCATCAGTGCGTCTCAGGGGAAGCCCTATAATTCACCCCTCCACTTT.

The rearrangement links TRBV27 to TRBJ1-5; TRBD1 is a possible D gene (5 bases). Trimming shortened V by 1 base and J by 3 bases, and 13 bases separated the two germline ends. The germline V gene encodes CDR1 MNHEY and CDR2 SMNVEV (reference sequence). CDR3 length equals 16 residues. For the CDR3, the DNA is TGTGCCAGCAGTTTATGGGGGGGGACCAACAATCAGCCCCAGCATTTT. This encodes CASSLWGGTNNQPQHF.

The V gene is TRBV2, the J gene TRBJ2-1, with 10 bases matching TRBD1. This CDR3 spans 18 amino acids. With 5 bases clipped from V and 4 bases from J, the junction kept 14 bases outside the gene matches. Germline values: CDR1 SNHLY, CDR2 FYNNEI. The CDR3 loop reads CASSWDRGTPLGYNEQFF. The CDR3 DNA sequence: TGTGCCAGCAGTTGGGACAGGGGTACACCGTTGGGGTACAATGAGCAGTTCTTC.

The chain combines TRBV27 with TRBJ1-2; D is ambiguous. V lost 7 bases and J lost 0, with 12 bases in between. Germline assignment: CDR1 MNHEY and CDR2 SMNVEV (reference sequence). This CDR3 comprises 14 residues. Here the CDR3 DNA reads TGTGCCAGCACCTCAAAAGCCACTAACTATGGCTACACCTTC. Residues: CASTSKATNYGYTF.

This clone has just one count. The chain couples TRBV19 to TRBJ2-2; weak D call: TRBD1 (6 bases). Germline V lookup: CDR1 LNHDA, CDR2 SQIVND (reference sequence). The V and J ends lost 4 bases and 4 bases respectively, with 10 bases between them. The CDR3 runs to 14 residues. The CDR3 DNA reads TGTGCCAGTAGTAAACAGGGTGGCACCGGGGAGCTGTTTTTT. Encoded protein: CASSKQGGTGELFF.

The rearrangement uses TRBV6-6 and TRBJ2-1; D call uncertain. V was clipped by 1 base and J by 0 bases, with 7 bases between them. CDR1 is MNHNY and CDR2 is SVGAGI in the germline V gene (reference sequence). CDR3 size: 15 residues. CDR3 nucleotides: TGTGCCAGCAGTTACTATGCAGACTCCTACAATGAGCAGTTCTTC. Protein product: CASSYYADSYNEQFF.

This chain links TRBV7-9 with TRBJ1-2; TRBD1 agrees at 7 bases. CDR1 and CDR2 from the germline V gene are SEHNR and FQNEAQ (reference sequence). This CDR3 contains 13 residues. Trimming cost V 5 bases and J 8 bases; bases outside gene matches: 8. This chain's CDR3 is CASSLETGMGYTF. The CDR3, as DNA: TGTGCCAGCAGCCTAGAGACAGGGATGGGCTACACCTTC.

The CDR3, as DNA: TGTGCCAGCAGGGTGGACGCAGGGCGCATCGACGGGGAGCTGTTTTTT. This gives the protein CASRVDAGRIDGELFF. The V and J genes are TRBV28 and TRBJ2-2; D may be TRBD1 (5 bases). Deletions cut 6 bases from V and 7 bases from J, with 21 bases between. Germline V gives CDR1 MDHEN, CDR2 SYDVKM. The CDR3 has 16 amino acids.

CDR3 in DNA: TGTGCCAGCAGGACTCCCGGGACAGGGAGGAGTGAGCAGTTCTTC. Its translation is CASRTPGTGRSEQFF. The chain combines TRBV25-1 with TRBJ2-1, with TRBD1 matching over 9 bases. Trimming took 6 bases from V and 9 from J; bases not matched to a gene: 12. Germline V lookup: CDR1 MGHDK, CDR2 SYGVNS. The CDR3 sequence is 15 residues long.

The chain carries TRBV7-6 and TRBJ2-5; TRBD2 matches 12 bases. This CDR3 has 14 residues. V dropped 5 bases and J dropped 5; count of bases not matched to a gene: 3. Germline-derived CDR1 and CDR2 are SGHVS and FNYEAQ. The CDR3 sequence: CASSGLAGRETQYF. CDR3 bases: TGTGCCAGCAGCGGACTAGCGGGACGGGAGACCCAGTACTTC.

V and J are TRBV30 and TRBJ2-3; the D gene is possibly TRBD2 (6 bases). The germline gives CDR1 GTSNPN, CDR2 SVGIG (reference sequence). The CDR3 extends over 15 amino acids. V was shortened by 3 bases and J by 0 bases, with 13 bases between the two germline ends. CDR3 amino acids: CAWRKLAASTDTQYF. CDR3 coding DNA: TGTGCCTGGAGAAAGTTAGCGGCTAGCACAGATACGCAGTATTTT. Full variable domain (rest looked up from reference TRBV30 and TRBJ2-3): SQTIHQWPATLVQPVGSPLSLECTVEGTSNPNLYWYRQAAGRGLQLLFYSVGIGQISSEVPQNLSASRPQDRQFILSSKKLLLSDSGFYLCAWRKLAASTDTQYFGPGTRLTVL.

This clone was seen a single time. V gene TRBV5-1 combines with J gene TRBJ1-2; 7 positions match TRBD1. This CDR3 contains 14 residues. The germline V gene has CDR1 SGHRS and CDR2 YFSETQ. V was pared by 0 bases and J by 6 bases, with 5 bases of the junction left unmatched. CDR3 bases: TGCGCCAGCAGCTTGGGACAGGGATCGCATGGCTACACCTTC. This codes for CASSLGQGSHGYTF. Variable domain in full (rest from reference TRBV5-1 and TRBJ1-2): KAGVTQTPRYLIKTRGQQVTLSCSPISGHRSVSWYQQTPGQGLQFLFEYFSETQRNKGNFPGRFSGRQFSNSRSEMNVSTLELGDSALYLCASSLGQGSHGYTFGSGTRLTVV.

The chain combines TRBV6-5 with TRBJ2-7; 9 bases fit TRBD1. J was trimmed by 6 bases and V by 2 bases; bases with no gene match: 8. The V gene's germline CDR1 is MNHEY and CDR2 SVGAGI. CDR3 length equals 15 residues. The CDR3 is CASSYTGGASGEQYF. DNA for the CDR3: TGTGCCAGCAGTTACACAGGGGGCGCTTCAGGCGAGCAGTACTTC.

In the case of this clone: The junction does not match germline at one end; this may be a read error. The CDR3 reads CSSSLDIGDKDTEAFF. CDR3 nucleotide sequence: TGTTCCAGCAGCTTAGATATCGGGGACAAGGACACTGAAGCTTTCTTT. V gene TRBV7-9 combines with J gene TRBJ1-1, with D possibly TRBD1 on 6 matching bases. This CDR3 comprises 16 residues. The germline gives CDR1 SEHNR, CDR2 FQNEAQ (reference sequence). The whole variable domain, filled in from reference TRBV7-9 and TRBJ1-1, reads DTGVSQNPRHKITKRGQNVTFRCDPISEHNRLYWYRQTLGQGPEFLTYFQNEAQLEKSRLLSDRFSAERPKGSFSTLEIQRTEQGDSAMYLCSSSLDIGDKDTEAFFGQGTRLTVV.

The V gene is TRBV2, the J gene TRBJ1-1, with D perhaps TRBD1 (5 bases). The ends were cut back, 2 bases at V and 1 base at J, with 8 bases in the middle. The CDR3 consists of 14 residues. Germline CDR1 reads SNHLY; CDR2 reads FYNNEI. DNA of the CDR3: TGTGCCAGCAGTGAACGGGGGGGGAACACTGAAGCTTTCTTT. This codes for CASSERGGNTEAFF.

The gene calls are TRBV7-9 and TRBJ2-1; the D gene is possibly TRBD1 (6 bases). The CDR3 consists of 17 residues. Between the trimmed V and J ends, which lost 6 bases and 4 bases, there was a span of 22 bases. Germline loops: CDR1 SEHNR, CDR2 FQNEAQ (reference sequence). CDR3 coding DNA: TGTGCCAGCAGTCCGGGTGGTTCCGGGACACTATACAATGAGCAGTTCTTC. Its protein product is CASSPGGSGTLYNEQFF.

The chain couples TRBV5-1 to TRBJ1-1, with 7 bases that match TRBD1. The CDR3 has 15 amino acids. The V gene end was trimmed by 4 bases and the J gene end by 4 bases; junction bases not matched to a gene: 10. Germline CDR1 and CDR2: SGHRS and YFSETQ. The CDR3 sequence is CASSATGTVTTEAFF. CDR3 DNA: TGCGCCAGCAGCGCGACCGGGACAGTGACCACTGAAGCTTTCTTT.

In this sample, this clone turned up a few times. The gene calls are TRBV6-5 and TRBJ2-3; D is perhaps TRBD1 (6 bases). CDR3 length: 12 amino acids. Germline values: CDR1 MNHEY, CDR2 SVGAGI. The V and J ends lost 6 bases and 4 bases respectively, with 8 bases between them. CDR3 residues: CASRSGADTQYF. The DNA for the CDR3 is TGTGCCAGCAGGTCAGGGGCAGATACGCAGTATTTT.

V gene TRBV27 combines with J gene TRBJ1-1, with 9 bases that match TRBD1. The trim removed 5 bases at V and 7 bases at J, leaving 8 bases unmatched. The CDR3 is 14 amino acids. Germline-derived CDR1 and CDR2 are MNHEY and SMNVEV (reference sequence). CDR3 in amino acids: CASSLTGGLGEAFF. CDR3 DNA: TGTGCCAGCAGTCTCACAGGGGGCTTGGGTGAAGCTTTCTTT.

The CDR3 coding sequence is TGTGCCAGCGGCTTGATCATGGCGGGGGGGCCTGAGCAGTTCTTC. It translates to CASGLIMAGGPEQFF. This rearrangement joins TRBV28 to TRBJ2-1, with 9 bases matching TRBD2. Germline V gene lookup returns CDR1 MDHEN and CDR2 SYDVKM. The CDR3 extends over 15 amino acids. The V segment lost 8 bases and the J segment 9 bases; nucleotides outside the gene matches: 14.

The rearrangement uses TRBV29-1 and TRBJ2-7, with D possibly being TRBD2 (7 bases). In germline, CDR1 is SQVTM, CDR2 ANQGSEA. V dropped 7 bases and J dropped 3 bases, with 22 bases sitting between them. The CDR3 loop spans 15 amino acids. Written as DNA, the CDR3 is TGCAGCGCCGGAAGGGGGGGACGGTCTGGCTACGAGCAGTACTTC. Its protein product is CSAGRGGRSGYEQYF.

The chain carries TRBV27 and TRBJ2-3; 8 bases map to TRBD2. V dropped 3 bases and J dropped 6; count of bases not matched to a gene: 8. Germline V gene data show CDR1 as MNHEY and CDR2 as SMNVEV (reference sequence). The CDR3 has 15 amino acids. CDR3 in DNA: TGTGCCAGCAGTTTTCTACTAGCGGCAGGGGATACGCAGTATTTT. Encoded protein: CASSFLLAAGDTQYF.

The chain recombines TRBV4-1 with TRBJ1-2; no firm D call. Germline V lookup: CDR1 MGHRA, CDR2 YSYEKL. This CDR3 has 15 amino acids. Trimming removed 0 bases at V and 4 bases at J, with 12 bases between. The CDR3 here is CASSQEVGSVYGYTF. The CDR3 region has the DNA TGCGCCAGCAGCCAAGAAGTCGGGTCAGTCTATGGCTACACCTTC.

The chain joins TRBV28 to TRBJ1-2, with 7 bases matching TRBD1. CDR3 length: 14 amino acids. Losses at the gene ends were 6 bases for V and 5 bases for J; bases not matched to a gene: 9. Germline-derived CDR1 and CDR2 are MDHEN and SYDVKM. CDR3 region: CASRPTGTAYGYTF. The CDR3 DNA follows: TGTGCCAGCAGGCCGACTGGGACAGCTTATGGCTACACCTTC.

The chain combines TRBV28 with TRBJ2-1, with 10 bases matching TRBD2. Losses at the gene ends were 6 bases for V and 7 bases for J; bases not matched to a gene: 6. The germline V gene encodes CDR1 MDHEN and CDR2 SYDVKM. This CDR3 comprises 14 residues. CDR3 in amino acids: CASRGSGGRNEQFF. DNA of the CDR3: TGTGCCAGCAGGGGTAGCGGGGGGCGGAATGAGCAGTTCTTC.

This chain uses TRBV19 with TRBJ2-3, with 7 positions matching TRBD2. In germline, CDR1 is LNHDA, CDR2 SQIVND (reference sequence). The CDR3 contains 14 residues. Trimming at V came to 6 bases and at J to 4 bases, leaving 7 bases not matched to a gene. CDR3 in DNA: TGTGCCAGTAGCCCGGGGGGTTGGGCAGATACGCAGTATTTT. This codes for CASSPGGWADTQYF.

The chain is built from TRBV7-9 and TRBJ1-4, with D uncertain. V lost 2 bases and J 7 bases, leaving 11 bases between the germline ends. Per the germline V gene, CDR1 is SEHNR and CDR2 is FQNEAQ (reference sequence). This CDR3 has 14 residues. CDR3 sequence (DNA): TGTGCCAGCAGCTTATATGAGAATACTGAAAAACTGTTTTTT. Encoded protein: CASSLYENTEKLFF.

The rearrangement links TRBV5-1 to TRBJ1-4; the D gene is possibly TRBD1 (5 bases). Trimming removed 4 bases at V and 5 bases at J, with 12 bases between. The CDR3 totals 14 residues. Germline lookup yields CDR1 SGHRS and CDR2 YFSETQ. CDR3 sequence (DNA): TGCGCCAGCAGCGCCCGACGGGGGAATGAAAAACTGTTTTTT. Its protein product is CASSARRGNEKLFF.

The sample holds a few counts of this clone. The chain uses TRBV2 and TRBJ1-1; D is ambiguous. The V gene's germline CDR1 is SNHLY and CDR2 FYNNEI. V lost 5 bases and J 1 base, leaving 8 bases between the germline ends. This CDR3 comprises 13 residues. CDR3 region: CASSYTENTEAFF. The CDR3 DNA is TGTGCCAGCAGTTACACAGAGAACACTGAAGCTTTCTTT.

Details on this clone: At one of its ends the junction is not consistent with the germline gene, which may arise from a read error. J is TRBJ1-2 and V is TRBV7-9, with D tentatively TRBD1 (5 bases). The CDR3 has 16 residues. CDR1 is SEHNR and CDR2 is FQNEAQ in the germline V gene (reference sequence). Written as DNA, the CDR3 is TGTTCCAGCAGCCCACCGGGCTCGCAGGGCCACTATGGCTACACCTTC. Translated, it gives CSSSPPGSQGHYGYTF.

J is TRBJ2-7 and V is TRBV6-6, with 9 bases aligning to TRBD1. Trimming at V came to 4 bases and at J to 4 bases, leaving 5 bases not matched to a gene. CDR1 is MNHNY and CDR2 is SVGAGI in the germline V gene (reference sequence). This CDR3 is built from 14 residues. The CDR3 coding sequence is TGTGCCAGCAGTTCTACAGGGGGCGTTTACGAGCAGTACTTC. It translates to CASSSTGGVYEQYF.

The rearrangement uses TRBV10-3 and TRBJ1-1; D remains unclear. Germline V lookup: CDR1 ENHRY, CDR2 SYGVKD. The CDR3 consists of 11 residues. V was shortened by 10 bases and J by 1 base, with 7 bases between the two germline ends. The CDR3, as DNA: TGTGCCACCTACGGGAACACTGAAGCTTTCTTT. Translation gives CATYGNTEAFF.